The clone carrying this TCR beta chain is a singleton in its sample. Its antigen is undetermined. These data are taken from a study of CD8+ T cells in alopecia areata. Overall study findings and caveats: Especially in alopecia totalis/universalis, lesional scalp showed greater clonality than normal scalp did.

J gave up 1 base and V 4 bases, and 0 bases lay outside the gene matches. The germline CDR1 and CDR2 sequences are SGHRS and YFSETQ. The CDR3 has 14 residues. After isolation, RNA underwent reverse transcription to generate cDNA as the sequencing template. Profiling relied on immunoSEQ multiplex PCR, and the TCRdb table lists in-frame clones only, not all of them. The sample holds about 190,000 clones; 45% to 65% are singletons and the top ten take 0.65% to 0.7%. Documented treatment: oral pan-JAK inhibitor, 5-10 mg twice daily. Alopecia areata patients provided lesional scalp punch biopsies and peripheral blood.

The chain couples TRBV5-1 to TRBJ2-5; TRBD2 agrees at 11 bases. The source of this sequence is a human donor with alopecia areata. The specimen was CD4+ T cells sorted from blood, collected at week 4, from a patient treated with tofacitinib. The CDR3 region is CASSGTSGQETQYF. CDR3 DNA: TGCGCCAGCAGCGGGACTAGCGGCCAAGAGACCCAGTACTTC.